This TCR beta chain was observed in a study of blood T cell repertoires in COVID-19. Trimming at V came to 1 base and at J to 7 bases, leaving 6 bases not matched to a gene. There are 15 residues in the CDR3. Germline values: CDR1 MGHRA, CDR2 YSYEKL. Methods used by the authors: Reference gene primers were amplified, and this amplification served to estimate nucleated cell counts. Measured with immunoSEQ multiplex PCR; TCRdb has only the in-frame clones, and not every one. That table furnishes V, J and clone size, whereas the DNA furnished D and trimming. Of about 200,000 clones listed, 80% are singletons.

The sequence was collected from a man aged 55-75 years with acute or convalescent COVID-19. Sequenced input: peripheral blood. This chain uses TRBV4-1 with TRBJ1-2; 10 positions match TRBD1. The CDR3 nucleotides read TGCGCCAGCAGCCAAGCTCCGGGACAGGGGCTTGGCTACACCTTC. It is translated as CASSQAPGQGLGYTF.